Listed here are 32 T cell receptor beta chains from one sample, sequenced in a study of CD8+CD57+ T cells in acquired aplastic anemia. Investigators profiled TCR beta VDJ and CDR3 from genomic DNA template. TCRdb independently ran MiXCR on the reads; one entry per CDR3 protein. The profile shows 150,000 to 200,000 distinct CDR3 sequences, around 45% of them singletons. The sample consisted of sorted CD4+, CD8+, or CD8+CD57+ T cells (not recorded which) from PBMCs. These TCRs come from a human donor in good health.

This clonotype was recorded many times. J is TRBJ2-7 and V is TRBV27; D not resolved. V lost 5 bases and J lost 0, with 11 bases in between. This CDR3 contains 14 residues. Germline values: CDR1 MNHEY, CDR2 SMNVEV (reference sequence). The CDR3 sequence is CASSPRSDSYEQYF. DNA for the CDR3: TGTGCCAGCAGTCCCCGGTCCGACTCCTACGAGCAGTACTTC.

The chain's CDR3 is CASSHRETSSYEQYF. The CDR3 DNA follows: TGTGCCAGCAGTCACAGGGAAACGAGCTCCTACGAGCAGTACTTC. The chain combines TRBV4-2 with TRBJ2-7; weak D call: TRBD1 (6 bases). Germline V gene data show CDR1 as LGHNA and CDR2 as YNFKEQ. V was clipped by 6 bases and J by 0 bases, with 15 bases between them. This CDR3 comprises 15 residues.

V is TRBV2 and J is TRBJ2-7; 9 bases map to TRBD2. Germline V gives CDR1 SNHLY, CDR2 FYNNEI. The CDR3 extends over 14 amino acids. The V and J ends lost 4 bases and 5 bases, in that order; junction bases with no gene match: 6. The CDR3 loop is CASSAGLAVNEQYF. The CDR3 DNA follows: TGTGCCAGCAGTGCGGGACTAGCAGTCAACGAGCAGTACTTC.

CDR3 in amino acids: CSVETGNFDNEQFF. The DNA of the CDR3 is TGCAGCGTTGAAACAGGGAATTTCGACAATGAGCAGTTCTTC. This chain links TRBV29-1 with TRBJ2-1; possibly TRBD1 for D (6 bases). V lost 2 bases, J lost 5 bases, and 13 bases lay in between. This CDR3 is built from 14 residues. Germline V gene lookup returns CDR1 SQVTM and CDR2 ANQGSEA.

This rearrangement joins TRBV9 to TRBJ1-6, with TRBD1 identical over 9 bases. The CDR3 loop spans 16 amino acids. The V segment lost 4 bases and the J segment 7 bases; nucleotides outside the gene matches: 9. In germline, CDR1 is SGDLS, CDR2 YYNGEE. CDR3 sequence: CASSSPQGAENSPLHF. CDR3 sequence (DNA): TGTGCCAGCAGCTCCCCACAGGGGGCGGAAAATTCACCCCTCCACTTT.

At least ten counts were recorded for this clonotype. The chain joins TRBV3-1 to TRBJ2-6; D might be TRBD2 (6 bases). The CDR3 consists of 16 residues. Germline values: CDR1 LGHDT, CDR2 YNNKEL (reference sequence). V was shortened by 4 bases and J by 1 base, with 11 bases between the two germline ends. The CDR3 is CASSLEGRSGANVLTF. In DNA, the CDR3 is TGTGCCAGCAGCCTGGAGGGACGGTCTGGGGCCAACGTCCTGACTTTC.

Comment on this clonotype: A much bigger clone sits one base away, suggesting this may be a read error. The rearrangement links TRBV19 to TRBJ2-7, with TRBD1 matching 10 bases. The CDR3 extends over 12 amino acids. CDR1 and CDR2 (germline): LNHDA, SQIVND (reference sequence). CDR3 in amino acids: CAAGQGFGEQYF. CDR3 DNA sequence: TGTGCGGCGGGACAGGGGTTCGGCGAGCAGTACTTC.

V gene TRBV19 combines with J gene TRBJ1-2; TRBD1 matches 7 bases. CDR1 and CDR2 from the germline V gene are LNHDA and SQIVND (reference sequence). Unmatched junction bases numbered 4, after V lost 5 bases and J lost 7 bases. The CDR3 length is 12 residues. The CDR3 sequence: CASSYRGSGYTF. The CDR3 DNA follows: TGTGCCAGTAGTTACAGGGGCAGTGGCTACACCTTC.

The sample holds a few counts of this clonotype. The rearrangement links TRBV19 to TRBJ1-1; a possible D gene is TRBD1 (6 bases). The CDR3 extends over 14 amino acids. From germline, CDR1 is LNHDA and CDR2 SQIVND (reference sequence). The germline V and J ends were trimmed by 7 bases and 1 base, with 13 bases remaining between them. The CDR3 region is CASTAPGANTEAFF. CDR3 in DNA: TGTGCCAGTACTGCCCCAGGGGCGAACACTGAAGCTTTCTTT.

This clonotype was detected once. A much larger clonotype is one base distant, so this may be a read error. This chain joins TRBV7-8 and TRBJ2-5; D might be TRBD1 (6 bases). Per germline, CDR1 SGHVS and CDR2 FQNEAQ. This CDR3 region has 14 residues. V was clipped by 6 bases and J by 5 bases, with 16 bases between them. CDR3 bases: TGTGCCAGCAGAGCCGGGACACTCCATGAGACCCAGTACTTC. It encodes CASRAGTLHETQYF.

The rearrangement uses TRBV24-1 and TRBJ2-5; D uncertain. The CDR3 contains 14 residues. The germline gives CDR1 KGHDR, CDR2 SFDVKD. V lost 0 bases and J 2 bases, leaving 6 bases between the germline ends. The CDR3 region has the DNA TGTGCCACCAGTGATTTGTCGGAGCAAGAGACCCAGTACTTC. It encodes CATSDLSEQETQYF.

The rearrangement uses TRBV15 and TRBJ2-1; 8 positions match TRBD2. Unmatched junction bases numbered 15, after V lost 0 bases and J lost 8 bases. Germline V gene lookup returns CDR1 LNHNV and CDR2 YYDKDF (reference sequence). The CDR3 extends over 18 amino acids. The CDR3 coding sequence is TGTGCCACCAGCAGAGATTGGGGCCTTGGGCCGGGAGGGGATGAGCAGTTCTTC. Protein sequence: CATSRDWGLGPGGDEQFF.

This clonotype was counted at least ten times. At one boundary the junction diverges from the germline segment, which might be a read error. The CDR3 coding sequence is TGTGCCATCGGGGAGCTCCTGAACACTAAAGCTTTCTTT. As protein: CAIGELLNTKAFF. J is TRBJ1-1 and V is TRBV10-3; D is uncertain. The CDR3 extends over 13 amino acids. Germline V CDR1 and CDR2: ENHRY, SYGVKD.

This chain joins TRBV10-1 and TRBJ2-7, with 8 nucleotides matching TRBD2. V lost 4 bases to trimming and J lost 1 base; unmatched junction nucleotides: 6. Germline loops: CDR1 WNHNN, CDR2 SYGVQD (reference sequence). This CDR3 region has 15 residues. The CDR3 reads CASSVGGGPSYEQYF. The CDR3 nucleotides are TGCGCCAGCAGTGTAGGCGGGGGGCCATCCTACGAGCAGTACTTC.

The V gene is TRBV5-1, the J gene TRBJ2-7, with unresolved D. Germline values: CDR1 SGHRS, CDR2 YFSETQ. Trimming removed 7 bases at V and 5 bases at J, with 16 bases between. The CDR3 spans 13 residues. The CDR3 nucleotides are TGCGCCAGCGGGTTTAGCTCTAAGGACGAGCAGTACTTC. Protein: CASGFSSKDEQYF.

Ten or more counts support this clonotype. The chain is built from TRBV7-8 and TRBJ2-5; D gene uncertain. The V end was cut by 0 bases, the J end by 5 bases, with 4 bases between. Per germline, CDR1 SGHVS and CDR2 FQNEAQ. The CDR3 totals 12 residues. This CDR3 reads CASSLASETQYF. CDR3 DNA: TGTGCCAGCAGCTTAGCCTCGGAGACCCAGTACTTC.

The CDR3 sequence is CSAARAGYYEQYF. The CDR3, as DNA: TGCAGCGCCGCCAGGGCGGGGTACTACGAGCAGTACTTC. The chain carries TRBV29-1 and TRBJ2-7; possibly TRBD2 for D (6 bases). Germline CDR1 and CDR2: SQVTM and ANQGSEA. Trimming left V 7 bases short and J 3 bases short, with 16 bases between. The CDR3 extends over 13 amino acids.

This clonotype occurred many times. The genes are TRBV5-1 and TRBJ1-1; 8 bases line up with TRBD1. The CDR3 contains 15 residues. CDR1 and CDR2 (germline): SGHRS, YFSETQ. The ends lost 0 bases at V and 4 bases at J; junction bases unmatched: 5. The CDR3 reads CASSLGQGTVTEAFF. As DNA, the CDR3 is TGCGCCAGCAGCTTGGGACAGGGGACCGTCACTGAAGCTTTCTTT.

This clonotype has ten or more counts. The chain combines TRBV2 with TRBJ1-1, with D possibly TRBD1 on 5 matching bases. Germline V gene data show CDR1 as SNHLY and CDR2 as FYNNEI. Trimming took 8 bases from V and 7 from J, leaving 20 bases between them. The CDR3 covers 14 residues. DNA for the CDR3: TGTGCCAGCGCTACAGTACCTTGGGGGGGTGAAGCTTTCTTT. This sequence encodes CASATVPWGGEAFF. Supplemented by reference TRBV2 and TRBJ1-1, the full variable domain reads EPEVTQTPSHQVTQMGQEVILRCVPISNHLYFYWYRQILGQKVEFLVSFYNNEISEKSEIFDDQFSVERPDGSNFTLKIRSTKLEDSAMYFCASATVPWGGEAFFGQGTRLTVV.

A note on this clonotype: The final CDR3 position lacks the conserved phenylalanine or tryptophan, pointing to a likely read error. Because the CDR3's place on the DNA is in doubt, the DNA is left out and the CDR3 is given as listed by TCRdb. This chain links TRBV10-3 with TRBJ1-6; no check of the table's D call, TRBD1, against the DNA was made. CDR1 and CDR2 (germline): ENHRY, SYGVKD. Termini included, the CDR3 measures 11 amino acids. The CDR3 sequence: CAISAGQALSS.

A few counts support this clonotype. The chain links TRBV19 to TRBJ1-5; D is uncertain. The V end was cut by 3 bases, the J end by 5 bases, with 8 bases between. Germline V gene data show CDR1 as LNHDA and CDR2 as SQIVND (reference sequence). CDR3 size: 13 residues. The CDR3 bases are TGTGCCAGTAGTATGAAGGCGGATCAGCCCCAGCATTTT. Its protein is CASSMKADQPQHF.

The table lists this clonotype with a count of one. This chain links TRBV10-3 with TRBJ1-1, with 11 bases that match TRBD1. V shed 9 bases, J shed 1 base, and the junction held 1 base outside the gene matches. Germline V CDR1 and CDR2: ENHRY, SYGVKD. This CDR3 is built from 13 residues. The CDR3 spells CAIGQGANTEAFF. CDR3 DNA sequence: TGTGCCATTGGACAGGGGGCGAACACTGAAGCTTTCTTT.

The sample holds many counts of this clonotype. CDR3 sequence: CASTPSGRFVAFF. The CDR3 DNA reads TGTGCCAGCACACCGAGTGGGCGGTTTGTCGCTTTCTTT. The chain uses TRBV6-1 and TRBJ1-1; D remains unclear. The length of the CDR3 is 13 residues. In germline, CDR1 is MNHNS, CDR2 SASEGT. V lost 7 bases to trimming and J lost 11 bases, with 20 bases between them.

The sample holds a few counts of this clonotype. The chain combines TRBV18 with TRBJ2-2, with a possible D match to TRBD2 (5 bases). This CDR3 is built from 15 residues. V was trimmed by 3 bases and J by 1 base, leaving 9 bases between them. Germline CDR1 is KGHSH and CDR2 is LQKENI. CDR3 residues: CASSPFAGNTGELFF. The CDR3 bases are TGTGCCAGCTCACCCTTCGCGGGGAACACCGGGGAGCTGTTTTTT.

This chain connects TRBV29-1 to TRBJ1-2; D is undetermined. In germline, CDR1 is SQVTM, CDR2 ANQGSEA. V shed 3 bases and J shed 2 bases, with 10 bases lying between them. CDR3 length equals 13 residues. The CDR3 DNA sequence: TGCAGCGTTGATGCAGTGGAGAACTATGGCTACACCTTC. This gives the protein CSVDAVENYGYTF.

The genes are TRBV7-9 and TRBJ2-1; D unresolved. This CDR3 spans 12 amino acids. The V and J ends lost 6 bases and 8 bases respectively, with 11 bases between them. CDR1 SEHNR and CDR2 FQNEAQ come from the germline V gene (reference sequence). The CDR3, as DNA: TGTGCCAGCAGTTCTAGGGCGCATGAGCAGTTCTTC. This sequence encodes CASSSRAHEQFF.

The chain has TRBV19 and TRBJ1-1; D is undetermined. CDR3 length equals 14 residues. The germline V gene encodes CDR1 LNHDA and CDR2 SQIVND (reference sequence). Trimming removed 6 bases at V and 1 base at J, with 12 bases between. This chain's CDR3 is CASREGRWNTEAFF. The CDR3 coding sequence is TGTGCCAGTAGGGAAGGACGGTGGAACACTGAAGCTTTCTTT.

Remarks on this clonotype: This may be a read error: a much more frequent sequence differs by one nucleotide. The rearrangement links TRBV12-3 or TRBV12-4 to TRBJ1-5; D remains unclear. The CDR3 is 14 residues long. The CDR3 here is CASSLVGDNQLQHF. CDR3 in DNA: TGTGCCAGCAGTTTGGTAGGAGACAATCAGCTCCAGCATTTT.

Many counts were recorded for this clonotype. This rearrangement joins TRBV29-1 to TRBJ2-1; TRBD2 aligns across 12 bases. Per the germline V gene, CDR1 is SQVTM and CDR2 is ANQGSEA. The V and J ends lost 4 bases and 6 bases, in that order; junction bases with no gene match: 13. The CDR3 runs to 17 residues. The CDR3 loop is CSVARASASGRANEQFF. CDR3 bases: TGCAGCGTTGCCCGGGCGTCGGCTAGCGGGAGGGCCAATGAGCAGTTCTTC.

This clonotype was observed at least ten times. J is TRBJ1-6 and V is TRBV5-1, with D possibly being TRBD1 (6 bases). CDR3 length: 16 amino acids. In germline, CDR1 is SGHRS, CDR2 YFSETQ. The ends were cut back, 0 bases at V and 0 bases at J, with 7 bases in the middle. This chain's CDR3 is CASSLADSSYNSPLHF. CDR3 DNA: TGCGCCAGCAGCTTGGCGGACAGCTCCTATAATTCACCCCTCCACTTT.

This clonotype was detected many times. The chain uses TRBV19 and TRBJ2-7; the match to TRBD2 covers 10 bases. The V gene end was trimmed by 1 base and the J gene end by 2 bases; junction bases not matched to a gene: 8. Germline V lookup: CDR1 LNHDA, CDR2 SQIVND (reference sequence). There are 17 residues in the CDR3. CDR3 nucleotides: TGTGCCAGTAGTATAGGGACTAGCGGCCGAGGGGCCTACGAGCAGTACTTC. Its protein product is CASSIGTSGRGAYEQYF.

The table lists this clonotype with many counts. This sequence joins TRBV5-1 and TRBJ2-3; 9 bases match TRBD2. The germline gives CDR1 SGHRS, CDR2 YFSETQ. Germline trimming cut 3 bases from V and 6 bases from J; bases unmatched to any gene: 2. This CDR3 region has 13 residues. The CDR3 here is CASSSSGRDTQYF. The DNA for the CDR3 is TGCGCCAGCAGCTCCAGCGGGAGGGATACGCAGTATTTT.